Presented here are 15 T cell receptor beta chains from one specimen sequenced in a study of Ad26.COV2.S vaccination and SARS-CoV-2 variants. Sequenced by immunoSEQ multiplex PCR; TCRdb stores in-frame clones only, minus some. This table has 330,000 or so clones, about nine tenths appearing once. The sample's treatment: approximately 18 received Ad26.COV2.S at low or high dose, single or two shots; a few received placebo; per-sample allocation not given. Sampling occurred on day 63 after the first vaccine or placebo injection. Sequenced material: peripheral blood, taken in a trial of Ad26.COV2.S vaccine versus placebo. All receptors derive from a person between 18 and 65 years old who received the Ad26.COV2.S COVID-19 vaccine or a placebo.

The CDR3: CASSLRNASGRGEQFF. In nucleotides, the CDR3 is TGTGCCAGCAGCTTAAGAAACGCTAGCGGGAGAGGCGAGCAGTTCTTC. The rearrangement links TRBV7-9 to TRBJ2-1; the match to TRBD2 covers 10 bases. The CDR3 extends over 16 amino acids. Looked up from germline, CDR1 is SEHNR and CDR2 is FQNEAQ (reference sequence). Trimming removed 2 bases from V and 10 bases from J; junction bases left unmatched: 11.

This clone was detected once. This chain links TRBV19 with TRBJ2-3, with TRBD2 matching 9 bases. The germline CDR1 and CDR2 sequences are LNHDA and SQIVND (reference sequence). The CDR3 consists of 15 residues. V was pared by 3 bases and J by 4 bases, with 5 bases of the junction left unmatched. CDR3 in amino acids: CASSMKSGGPDTQYF. Here the CDR3 DNA reads TGTGCCAGTAGTATGAAAAGCGGGGGGCCAGATACGCAGTATTTT.

V and J are TRBV5-4 and TRBJ1-2; a possible D gene is TRBD1 (5 bases). Trimming took off 2 bases at V and 4 bases at J, with 12 bases between the two ends. Germline lookup yields CDR1 SGHNT and CDR2 YYREEE (reference sequence). This CDR3 has 14 residues. CDR3 loop: CASSFQGNSYGYTF. Written as DNA, the CDR3 is TGTGCCAGCAGCTTTCAGGGAAATTCCTATGGCTACACCTTC.

This chain uses TRBV4-1 with TRBJ1-2, with D maybe TRBD1 (5 bases). Trimming left V 1 base short and J 2 bases short, with 20 bases between. Germline-derived CDR1 and CDR2 are MGHRA and YSYEKL. The length of the CDR3 is 18 residues. DNA for the CDR3: TGCGCCAGCAGCCAAGGTCCTCCCCGGGGGGGTGGAAACTATGGCTACACCTTC. This sequence encodes CASSQGPPRGGGNYGYTF.

With regard to this clone: A much larger clone lies one base from this, so it may be a read error. The same CDR3 is also encoded by other DNA sequences in this sample. The chain couples TRBV5-4 to TRBJ1-1; D is ambiguous. Germline V gives CDR1 SGHNT, CDR2 YYREEE (reference sequence). The CDR3 is made up of 13 amino acids. V lost 0 bases to trimming and J lost 1 base, with 4 bases between them. The CDR3 sequence: CASSLAGNTEAFF. CDR3 in DNA: TGTGCCAGCAGCTTGGCAGGGAACACTGAAGCTTTCTTT.

The V call is TRBV12-2, the J call TRBJ2-7; the table's D call, TRBD2, was not checked against the DNA. TRBV12-2 is termed a pseudogene. The CDR3 has 20 residues. In DNA, the CDR3 is TGTGCAAGTCGCTTTAGTCCCGGACTAGCGGGAGGATCCTCAACCTACGAGCAGTACGTC. As protein: CASRFSPGLAGGSSTYEQYV.

The chain uses TRBV7-8 and TRBJ1-5, with a weak D call TRBD1 (6 bases). Trimming cost V 0 bases and J 2 bases, with 14 bases left between them. Germline V gene lookup returns CDR1 SGHVS and CDR2 FQNEAQ. The CDR3 consists of 17 residues. CDR3 residues: CASSLALGRGGNQPQHF. The CDR3 coding sequence is TGTGCCAGCAGCTTAGCCTTGGGCAGGGGCGGCAATCAGCCCCAGCATTTT.

The rearrangement links TRBV3-1 (or the pseudogene TRBV3-2) to TRBJ1-4; D gene unclear. The CDR3 sequence is 14 residues long. V was clipped by 1 base and J by 5 bases, with 8 bases between them. Germline CDR1 reads LGHDT; CDR2 reads YNNKEL (reference sequence). CDR3 DNA sequence: TGTGCCAGCAGCCAAGCCGGCTTAAATGAAAAACTGTTTTTT. This sequence encodes CASSQAGLNEKLFF.

The genes are TRBV2 and TRBJ2-1; 11 bases line up with TRBD2. Looked up from germline, CDR1 is SNHLY and CDR2 is FYNNEI. The CDR3 sequence is 17 residues long. V shed 6 bases, J shed 4 bases, and the junction held 11 bases outside the gene matches. CDR3 sequence: CASRRVGLAGGYNEQFF. The CDR3 bases are TGTGCCAGCAGACGAGTAGGGCTAGCGGGGGGATACAATGAGCAGTTCTTC. The whole variable domain, filled in from reference TRBV2 and TRBJ2-1, reads EPEVTQTPSHQVTQMGQEVILRCVPISNHLYFYWYRQILGQKVEFLVSFYNNEISEKSEIFDDQFSVERPDGSNFTLKIRSTKLEDSAMYFCASRRVGLAGGYNEQFFGPGTRLTVL.

The CDR3 DNA reads as TGTGCCAGCAGTACAGGGTATGGCTACACCTTC. This sequence encodes CASSTGYGYTF. The chain carries TRBV2 and TRBJ1-2; tentatively, D is TRBD1 (6 bases). CDR3 length: 11 residues. Germline V gives CDR1 SNHLY, CDR2 FYNNEI. The V end was cut by 5 bases, the J end by 5 bases, with 6 bases between.

The rearrangement joins TRBV18 to TRBJ1-2; D perhaps matches TRBD1 (5 bases). The V end was cut by 3 bases, the J end by 7 bases, with 15 bases between. This CDR3 spans 14 amino acids. Germline CDR1 reads KGHSH; CDR2 reads LQKENI. This chain's CDR3 is CASSPRDRVSGYTF. CDR3 bases: TGTGCCAGCTCACCCAGAGACAGAGTGAGTGGCTACACCTTC.

Note on this clone: Other DNA sequences from this sample encode an identical CDR3 as well. This chain uses TRBV19 with TRBJ1-1, with D possibly TRBD1 on 6 matching bases. Per the germline V gene, CDR1 is LNHDA and CDR2 is SQIVND (reference sequence). V was cut by 7 bases and J by 3 bases, with 9 bases left in between. The CDR3 sequence is 12 residues long. CDR3 nucleotides: TGTGCCAGTACCGACAGGTACACTGAAGCTTTCTTT. Translated: CASTDRYTEAFF.

J is TRBJ2-1 and V is TRBV24-1; D is possibly TRBD2 (5 bases). There are 17 residues in the CDR3. Looked up from germline, CDR1 is KGHDR and CDR2 is SFDVKD. Trimming left V 4 bases short and J 0 bases short, with 15 bases between. The CDR3, as DNA: TGTGCCACCAGTGACCCAACGGGGTTCAGCTCCTACAATGAGCAGTTCTTC. Amino acid sequence: CATSDPTGFSSYNEQFF.

The chain employs TRBV7-6 and TRBJ1-2; D is possibly TRBD1 (6 bases). The V end lost 8 bases, the J end lost 4 bases, and 23 bases lay between the germline ends. CDR3 size: 16 residues. In germline, CDR1 is SGHVS, CDR2 FNYEAQ. CDR3 nucleotide sequence: TGTGCCAGCGTAGGCGAAGGTTGGGGGCAGAGCTATGGCTACACCTTC. It translates to CASVGEGWGQSYGYTF.

The CDR3: CASSQDQGYNQPQHF. CDR3 DNA: TGCGCCAGCAGCCAAGATCAGGGGTACAATCAGCCCCAGCATTTT. The V gene is TRBV4-1, the J gene TRBJ1-5; D possibly corresponds to TRBD1 (6 bases). V lost 0 bases and J 3 bases, leaving 9 bases between the germline ends. This CDR3 is built from 15 residues. Per the germline V gene, CDR1 is MGHRA and CDR2 is YSYEKL.